What follows are 20 T cell receptor beta chains derived from one specimen sequenced in a study of memory CD4+ T cells and cytomegalovirus serostatus. Clones were read by immunoSEQ multiplex PCR, and TCRdb kept only the in-frame ones, dropping some. The sample shows tens of thousands of clones, 78% of them seen only once. Single viable CD3+CD4+CD8-CD45RO+ cells were sorted as the memory CD4+ T cells. The specimen was memory CD4+ T cells from blood. The receptors originated from an adult in good health and CMV-seronegative.

The chain combines TRBV5-1 with TRBJ2-7; D might be TRBD1 or TRBD2, each matching 5 bases. The V and J ends lost 1 base and 7 bases respectively, with 15 bases between them. Germline CDR1 is SGHRS and CDR2 is YFSETQ. This CDR3 spans 14 amino acids. CDR3 DNA: TGCGCCAGCAGCTTGCAAGAGGGGTCGAGGGAGCAGTACTTC. This gives the protein CASSLQEGSREQYF. Supplemented by reference TRBV5-1 and TRBJ2-7, the full variable domain reads KAGVTQTPRYLIKTRGQQVTLSCSPISGHRSVSWYQQTPGQGLQFLFEYFSETQRNKGNFPGRFSGRQFSNSRSEMNVSTLELGDSALYLCASSLQEGSREQYFGPGTRLTVT.

The chain joins TRBV21-1 to TRBJ2-3; the DNA was not compared with TRBD1, the D call given in the table. TRBV21-1 is a pseudogene locus. CDR3 length: 17 residues. The CDR3 nucleotides read TGTGCCAGCAGCAAACCGTCCGGGACAGGAGCCACAGATACGCAGTATTTT. Residues: CASSKPSGTGATDTQYF.

The chain is built from TRBV10-3 and TRBJ2-1; 7 bases are shared with TRBD1. CDR3 length equals 15 residues. Germline-derived CDR1 and CDR2 are ENHRY and SYGVKD. The junction had 15 bases not matched to a gene; V was cut back by 7 bases and J by 9 bases. The DNA for the CDR3 is TGTGCCATCACCCCGGACAGGCCCTACACTACTGAGCAGTTCTTC. Its translation: CAITPDRPYTTEQFF.

This clone has only one observation. The chain is built from TRBV6-5 and TRBJ2-7, with a weak D call TRBD1 (6 bases). Deletions cut 5 bases from V and 5 bases from J, with 13 bases between. Germline CDR1 MNHEY, CDR2 SVGAGI. This CDR3 comprises 13 residues. The DNA of the CDR3 is TGTGCCAGCAGTAGGGGGTGGGGCCACGAGCAGTACTTC. It codes for CASSRGWGHEQYF.

The chain combines TRBV6-6 with TRBJ2-7; 10 bases are a match to TRBD2. The CDR3 loop spans 15 amino acids. Germline CDR1 is MNHNY and CDR2 is SVGAGI (reference sequence). V lost 8 bases to trimming and J lost 5 bases; unmatched junction nucleotides: 12. Here the CDR3 DNA reads TGTGCCAGCCGGGTAAGCGGGAGGGCCGGTGACGAGCAGTACTTC. This encodes CASRVSGRAGDEQYF.

The chain employs TRBV6-1 and TRBJ2-5; possibly TRBD1 for D (6 bases). The CDR3 is 13 residues long. V lost 10 bases, J lost 0 bases, and 12 bases lay in between. The germline gives CDR1 MNHNS, CDR2 SASEGT. Here the CDR3 reads CAIRRTDQETQYF. In DNA, the CDR3 is TGTGCCATCCGGAGGACAGACCAAGAGACCCAGTACTTC.

The chain links TRBV5-6 to TRBJ1-2; D is perhaps TRBD1 (5 bases). This CDR3 contains 13 residues. Germline CDR1 SGHDT, CDR2 YYEEEE. The V end lost 0 bases, the J end lost 4 bases, and 7 bases lay between the germline ends. CDR3 nucleotides: TGTGCCAGCAGCTTGGACAGGAGCTATGGCTACACCTTC. Translation: CASSLDRSYGYTF.

The chain joins TRBV6-4 to TRBJ1-2; D may be TRBD1 (6 bases). CDR3 length equals 16 residues. Trimming took 0 bases from V and 6 from J, leaving 17 bases between them. The germline CDR1 and CDR2 sequences are MRHNA and SNTAGT. CDR3 DNA: TGTGCCAGCAGTGACTCCCCCGCGGCAGGGGAAGATGGCTACACCTTC. Protein: CASSDSPAAGEDGYTF.

This clone was detected a few times. This chain uses TRBV29-1 with TRBJ2-1; 13 bases match TRBD2. Germline loops: CDR1 SQVTM, CDR2 ANQGSEA. J lost 4 bases, V lost 6 bases, and 9 bases had no gene match. The CDR3 has 16 amino acids. The CDR3 coding sequence is TGCAGCGTAACAAGACTAGCGGGGGGCCCATACAATGAGCAGTTCTTC. Amino acids: CSVTRLAGGPYNEQFF.

This chain connects TRBV27 to TRBJ1-1; 8 bases match TRBD1. Trimming took 5 bases from V and 6 from J; bases not matched to a gene: 17. Germline loops: CDR1 MNHEY, CDR2 SMNVEV (reference sequence). There are 17 residues in the CDR3. Written as DNA, the CDR3 is TGTGCCAGCAGTCCACAGGGGGGATTTGGATTAGGTTCTGAAGCTTTCTTT. This codes for CASSPQGGFGLGSEAFF.

The V gene is TRBV2, the J gene TRBJ2-3, with D perhaps given as TRBD1 or TRBD2 (5 bases each). The germline V gene has CDR1 SNHLY and CDR2 FYNNEI. V dropped 5 bases and J dropped 4 bases, with 19 bases sitting between them. The CDR3 length is 16 residues. The CDR3 region is CASSQSGTSKADTQYF. Here the CDR3 DNA reads TGTGCCAGCAGTCAATCAGGGACCAGTAAGGCAGATACGCAGTATTTT.

This clone showed up just once. The chain recombines TRBV5-1 with TRBJ2-7; 10 nucleotides agree with TRBD1. CDR1 is SGHRS, CDR2 YFSETQ, per germline. The CDR3 is made up of 13 amino acids. V trimming: 7 bases; J trimming: 0 bases; junction bases outside the gene matches: 1. The CDR3 region is CASGQGGSYEQYF. The CDR3 DNA follows: TGCGCCAGCGGACAGGGGGGCTCCTACGAGCAGTACTTC.

The chain combines TRBV7-2 with TRBJ2-7, with 9 bases fitting TRBD2. The CDR3 has 16 amino acids. Trimming took 5 bases from V and 7 from J; bases not matched to a gene: 15. Germline V gene lookup returns CDR1 SGHTA and CDR2 FQGNSA. The CDR3 region is CASSRGGSGRTLEQYF. The CDR3 region has the DNA TGTGCCAGCAGCCGAGGGGGCAGCGGGAGGACATTAGAGCAGTACTTC.

The V and J genes are TRBV5-1 and TRBJ2-3; tentative D call: TRBD2 (6 bases). The length of the CDR3 is 14 residues. Germline CDR1 is SGHRS and CDR2 is YFSETQ. The ends were cut back, 0 bases at V and 3 bases at J, with 8 bases in the middle. CDR3 DNA sequence: TGCGCCAGCAGCTTGGTAGCGGAAACAGATACGCAGTATTTT. Its translation: CASSLVAETDTQYF.

The gene calls are TRBV11-2 and TRBJ2-7; D call uncertain. This CDR3 region has 11 residues. Germline V lookup: CDR1 SGHAT, CDR2 FQNNGV. Trimming removed 2 bases at V and 3 bases at J, with 2 bases between. CDR3: CASSLIYEQYF. DNA of the CDR3: TGTGCCAGCAGCTTAATCTACGAGCAGTACTTC. Full variable domain (missing parts from reference TRBV11-2 and TRBJ2-7): EAGVAQSPRYKIIEKRQSVAFWCNPISGHATLYWYQQILGQGPKLLIQFQNNGVVDDSQLPKDRFSAERLKGVDSTLKIQPAKLEDSAVYLCASSLIYEQYFGPGTRLTVT.

V and J are TRBV27 and TRBJ1-2, with TRBD1 matching 8 bases. Germline V CDR1 and CDR2: MNHEY, SMNVEV (reference sequence). With 6 bases clipped from V and 7 bases from J, the junction kept 13 bases outside the gene matches. CDR3 length equals 15 residues. CDR3 region: CASRKGGGTGSGYTF. The CDR3 DNA is TGTGCCAGCAGGAAAGGGGGCGGGACAGGTAGTGGCTACACCTTC.

The rearrangement joins TRBV5-4 to TRBJ1-1; a weak D match, TRBD1 (5 bases). Trimming took 1 base from V and 4 from J, leaving 8 bases between them. This CDR3 is 13 amino acids long. The germline CDR1 and CDR2 sequences are SGHNT and YYREEE (reference sequence). The CDR3 DNA reads TGTGCCAGCAGCTTGAAGGGGACCACTGAAGCTTTCTTT. It specifies CASSLKGTTEAFF.

The V and J genes are TRBV5-1 and TRBJ1-3; D is unclear. V was trimmed by 1 base and J by 0 bases, leaving 8 bases between them. The CDR3 length is 15 residues. Germline CDR1 and CDR2: SGHRS and YFSETQ. The CDR3 is CASSLLGASGNTIYF. In nucleotides, the CDR3 is TGCGCCAGCAGCTTGCTGGGAGCCTCTGGAAACACCATATATTTT. Drawing the rest from reference TRBV5-1 and TRBJ1-3, the complete variable domain is KAGVTQTPRYLIKTRGQQVTLSCSPISGHRSVSWYQQTPGQGLQFLFEYFSETQRNKGNFPGRFSGRQFSNSRSEMNVSTLELGDSALYLCASSLLGASGNTIYFGEGSWLTVV.

The V call is TRBV19, the J call TRBJ2-1; 7 nucleotides agree with TRBD2. The V and J ends lost 5 bases and 2 bases, in that order; junction bases with no gene match: 6. Germline loops: CDR1 LNHDA, CDR2 SQIVND (reference sequence). CDR3 length: 15 residues. This CDR3 reads CASSWGGVPYNEQFF. The CDR3 coding sequence is TGTGCCAGTAGTTGGGGAGGGGTTCCCTACAATGAGCAGTTCTTC.

The chain carries TRBV6-6 and TRBJ1-1; D remains ambiguous. V lost 3 bases to trimming and J lost 1 base, with 6 bases between them. CDR3 size: 13 residues. From germline, CDR1 is MNHNY and CDR2 SVGAGI (reference sequence). The CDR3 nucleotides read TGTGCCAGCAGTTATGCGTGGAACACTGAAGCTTTCTTT. It specifies CASSYAWNTEAFF.